The 22 T cell receptor beta chains listed next were all sequenced from one sample in a study of blood T cell repertoires in COVID-19. Sequenced by immunoSEQ multiplex PCR; TCRdb stores in-frame clones only, minus some. The sample contains about 120,000 clones, about 91% of which appear only once. The sample comprised peripheral blood. The receptors were sampled from a man aged 50-59 years with acute or convalescent COVID-19.

The DNA of the CDR3 is TGTGCCAGCAGCTTAAATAGGGAGGGATCACCCCTCCACTTT. Protein product: CASSLNREGSPLHF. This chain links TRBV7-2 with TRBJ1-6; no reliable D call. V shed 2 bases and J shed 10 bases, with 12 bases lying between them. Germline-derived CDR1 and CDR2 are SGHTA and FQGNSA. CDR3 length: 14 residues.

CDR3: CASSPSAAGDSPLHF. As DNA, the CDR3 is TGTGCCAGCTCACCATCGGCGGCAGGGGATTCACCCCTCCACTTT. V and J are TRBV18 and TRBJ1-6; tentative D call: TRBD1 (6 bases). CDR3 size: 15 residues. The V gene lost 2 bases and the J gene lost 8 bases, with 13 bases spanning the gap. The germline CDR1 and CDR2 sequences are KGHSH and LQKENI.

The sample holds a few counts of this clone. This sequence joins TRBV6-6 and TRBJ2-1; D unresolved. The CDR3 spans 13 residues. Germline values: CDR1 MNHNY, CDR2 SVGAGI (reference sequence). Trimming removed 7 bases at V and 4 bases at J, with 11 bases between. CDR3 nucleotides: TGTGCCAGCAACCCAGGCCAATACAATGAGCAGTTCTTC. Encoded protein: CASNPGQYNEQFF.

This clone has more than one count but fewer than ten. The CDR3 spells CASSLGGQNEQYF. The CDR3, as DNA: TGTGCCAGCAGCTTGGGCGGTCAAAACGAGCAGTACTTC. This chain joins TRBV5-4 and TRBJ2-7; D is unclear. V lost 0 bases, J lost 5 bases, and 9 bases lay in between. Per the germline V gene, CDR1 is SGHNT and CDR2 is YYREEE (reference sequence). This CDR3 has 13 residues.

The chain uses TRBV11-2 and TRBJ1-6; D is perhaps TRBD1 (5 bases). The CDR3 has 15 residues. Germline CDR1 reads SGHAT; CDR2 reads FQNNGV. V gave up 4 bases and J gave up 0 bases, with 7 bases separating them. Here the CDR3 DNA reads TGTGCCAGCAGCTCGCAGGGCTCCTATAATTCACCCCTCCACTTT. It translates to CASSSQGSYNSPLHF.

This rearrangement joins TRBV12-3 or TRBV12-4 to TRBJ1-2; perhaps TRBD1 as D (6 bases). V was shortened by 5 bases and J by 1 base, with 8 bases between the two germline ends. The CDR3 runs to 13 residues. The DNA of the CDR3 is TGTGCCAGCAGTAACAGGGTTAACTATGGCTACACCTTC. Encoded protein: CASSNRVNYGYTF.

This clone was seen a handful of times. The V and J genes are TRBV12-3 or TRBV12-4 and TRBJ2-1, with 7 bases identical to TRBD1. The CDR3 is 13 amino acids. V lost 2 bases to trimming and J lost 9 bases; unmatched junction nucleotides: 4. CDR3 DNA sequence: TGTGCCAGCAGTTTATACAGGGGCAGTGAGCAGTTCTTC. The encoded protein is CASSLYRGSEQFF.

V is TRBV28 and J is TRBJ1-5; D is unclear. The CDR3 has 12 amino acids. Germline V CDR1 and CDR2: MDHEN, SYDVKM. The V end was cut by 3 bases, the J end by 7 bases, with 7 bases between. The CDR3 sequence is CASSLLEQPQHF. In nucleotides, the CDR3 is TGTGCCAGCAGTTTGTTAGAGCAGCCCCAGCATTTT.

This sequence joins TRBV28 and TRBJ1-2, with D hard to call. This CDR3 has 12 residues. Germline V gene data show CDR1 as MDHEN and CDR2 as SYDVKM. Trimming took off 7 bases at V and 4 bases at J, with 10 bases between the two ends. The DNA of the CDR3 is TGTGCCAGCACCCCCGGAGTCTATGGCTACACCTTC. As protein: CASTPGVYGYTF.

This chain connects TRBV7-9 to TRBJ2-1; 7 bases are a match to TRBD2. The CDR3 extends over 17 amino acids. With 5 bases clipped from V and 6 bases from J, the junction kept 16 bases outside the gene matches. The germline gives CDR1 SEHNR, CDR2 FQNEAQ (reference sequence). The CDR3 coding sequence is TGTGCCAGCAGCCCCTTGGGAGCGGGGACCCTTTTCAATGAGCAGTTCTTC. Encoded protein: CASSPLGAGTLFNEQFF.

CDR3 loop: CASSENRGAYGYTF. CDR3 coding DNA: TGCGCCAGCAGTGAAAACAGGGGTGCCTATGGCTACACCTTC. V and J are TRBV10-2 and TRBJ1-2, with 7 bases matching TRBD1. The CDR3 extends over 14 amino acids. CDR1 is WSHSY and CDR2 is SAAADI in the germline V gene. The V gene end was trimmed by 3 bases and the J gene end by 4 bases; junction bases not matched to a gene: 5.

The genes are TRBV5-1 and TRBJ1-1, with a possible D match to TRBD1 (5 bases). Germline V gives CDR1 SGHRS, CDR2 YFSETQ. Trimming pared 3 bases from V and 5 bases from J, leaving 14 bases between. This CDR3 has 14 residues. CDR3 in amino acids: CASSSLPGGTEAFF. The CDR3, as DNA: TGCGCCAGCAGCTCCCTCCCGGGGGGGACTGAAGCTTTCTTT.

V and J are TRBV5-5 and TRBJ1-1; tentative D call: TRBD1 (5 bases). Germline values: CDR1 SGHKS, CDR2 YYEKEE (reference sequence). The CDR3 sequence is 17 residues long. Trimming stripped 1 base from V and 0 bases from J, with 16 bases between. This CDR3 reads CASSLRGRDYLNTEAFF. Written as DNA, the CDR3 is TGTGCCAGCAGCTTGAGGGGCAGGGATTACCTGAACACTGAAGCTTTCTTT.

The J gene is TRBJ1-6, the V gene TRBV30; no reliable D call. The CDR3 has 13 amino acids. V shed 3 bases and J shed 3 bases, with 6 bases lying between them. Germline V gene data show CDR1 as GTSNPN and CDR2 as SVGIG (reference sequence). For the CDR3, the DNA is TGTGCCTGGAGAGCCGGCTATAATTCACCCCTCCACTTT. The encoded protein is CAWRAGYNSPLHF.

The table lists this clone with a count of one. This chain connects TRBV27 to TRBJ2-7; 12 nucleotides line up with TRBD2. CDR1 MNHEY and CDR2 SMNVEV come from the germline V gene (reference sequence). The CDR3 covers 15 residues. Germline trimming cut 5 bases from V and 6 bases from J; bases unmatched to any gene: 8. The CDR3 region has the DNA TGTGCCAGCAGTATCGCTAGCGGGAGGGCCATCGAGCAGTACTTC. It yields the protein CASSIASGRAIEQYF.

The CDR3 region is CASSTGRLAGGLLQETQYF. The CDR3 nucleotides read TGCGCCAGCAGCACCGGACGACTAGCGGGGGGCCTACTCCAAGAGACCCAGTACTTC. V gene TRBV5-1 combines with J gene TRBJ2-5, with TRBD2 matching over 13 bases. The V and J ends lost 4 bases and 1 base, in that order; junction bases with no gene match: 13. The CDR3 runs to 19 residues. Germline V CDR1 and CDR2: SGHRS, YFSETQ.

This chain connects TRBV27 to TRBJ1-2; unclear D gene. CDR1 and CDR2 from the germline V gene are MNHEY and SMNVEV (reference sequence). Trimming removed 4 bases from V and 4 bases from J, with 19 bases in between. This CDR3 contains 16 residues. The CDR3 loop reads CASSSVVGGSSYGYTF. DNA for the CDR3: TGTGCCAGCAGTTCGGTGGTGGGAGGGAGCAGCTATGGCTACACCTTC.

The gene calls are TRBV13 and TRBJ2-1; 10 nucleotides match TRBD2. This CDR3 is built from 14 residues. Germline CDR1 and CDR2: PRHDT and FYEKMQ (reference sequence). Trimming removed 8 bases from V and 14 bases from J; junction bases left unmatched: 15. The CDR3 here is CASLFLSEAGGEFF. Written as DNA, the CDR3 is TGTGCCAGCCTGTTCTTAAGCGAAGCGGGGGGGGAGTTCTTC.

The V gene is TRBV10-2, the J gene TRBJ2-5, with D maybe TRBD2 (6 bases). Germline CDR1 WSHSY, CDR2 SAAADI. V lost 6 bases and J 1 base, leaving 9 bases between the germline ends. The CDR3 covers 13 residues. The CDR3 loop reads CASRLGGQETQYF. Here the CDR3 DNA reads TGCGCCAGCAGGTTGGGGGGCCAAGAGACCCAGTACTTC.

The chain combines TRBV30 with TRBJ1-6, with 7 bases fitting TRBD1. This CDR3 spans 13 amino acids. The junction had 10 bases not matched to a gene; V was cut back by 7 bases and J by 10 bases. CDR1 is GTSNPN, CDR2 SVGIG, per germline (reference sequence). For the CDR3, the DNA is TGTGCCTCGTGGACAGGACGGGGATCACCCCTCCACTTT. Amino acids: CASWTGRGSPLHF.

The chain is built from TRBV9 and TRBJ2-7; 7 nucleotides align to TRBD1. The CDR3 has 15 residues. V shed 0 bases and J 7 bases; nucleotides not matched to a gene: 10. Per germline, CDR1 SGDLS and CDR2 YYNGEE. CDR3: CASSVDRGPRGEQYF. The CDR3 DNA reads TGTGCCAGCAGCGTAGATCGCGGACCCAGGGGGGAGCAGTACTTC.

This clone was seen once. The chain has TRBV11-2 and TRBJ1-1, with D unclear. This CDR3 spans 13 amino acids. Germline V gene lookup returns CDR1 SGHAT and CDR2 FQNNGV. The germline V and J ends were trimmed by 0 bases and 4 bases, with 6 bases remaining between them. The CDR3 reads CASSLEFSTEAFF. Here the CDR3 DNA reads TGTGCCAGCAGCTTAGAGTTCTCCACTGAAGCTTTCTTT.